This record concerns one T cell receptor beta chain sequence. Its target is not known. The entry originates in a study of shared clonotypes between healthy human individuals. Study findings and constraints: Rarefaction indicated that sorted-subset sequencing remained incomplete although depth was large.

The CD4+ fraction was divided into a CD45RA+ naive subset and a CD45RA-negative memory subset. In the authors' workflow: As immunoSEQ supplied junction-only sequences (without quality scores), filtering differed. Only in-frame clones appear in the TCRdb table, and some are missing; sequencing was by immunoSEQ multiplex PCR. V, J and clone size are those of that table, while D and trimming were read from the DNA. The sample holds roughly 2,500,000 clones; approximately 93% are singletons and the top ten take about 0.34%. V shed 1 base and J shed 4 bases, with 4 bases lying between them. Germline V gene lookup returns CDR1 MNHEY and CDR2 SMNVEV (reference sequence). This CDR3 contains 13 residues.

The gene calls are TRBV27 and TRBJ2-2; D is uncertain. The clonotype was recovered from a man younger than 35 in good health. Some clones in this sample may be carry-over from other donors' samples. The source material was naive CD4+ T cells from PBMCs. As to subset: CD45RA+ positively selected. In DNA, the CDR3 is TGTGCCAGCAGTTTATTGAGCACCGGGGAGCTGTTTTTT. Translating gives CASSLLSTGELFF.